The 6 T cell receptor beta chains reported below all come from one sample, sequenced in a study of cytomegalovirus exposure and HLA in healthy donors. The PCR made use of 60 Vbeta and 13 Jbeta primers. The method was immunoSEQ multiplex PCR; TCRdb's version includes in-frame clones alone and lacks a portion of them. The sample has about 100,000 clones; approximately 81% are singletons. The sample comprised PBMCs. These receptors all come from a male donor in good health and CMV-seropositive.

This clone has a handful of counts. The chain carries TRBV19 and TRBJ2-1, with D perhaps matching TRBD1 (6 bases). Germline lookup yields CDR1 LNHDA and CDR2 SQIVND (reference sequence). CDR3 length: 14 residues. V was pared by 4 bases and J by 6 bases, with 13 bases between. CDR3 bases: TGTGCCAGTAGTACGGGACACCTAGGCAATGAGCAGTTCTTC. Translated, it gives CASSTGHLGNEQFF.

The chain combines TRBV30 with TRBJ2-7, with 8 bases that match TRBD1. The CDR3 runs 15 residues. Per germline, CDR1 GTSNPN and CDR2 SVGIG (reference sequence). Germline trimming cut 4 bases from V and 2 bases from J; bases unmatched to any gene: 10. The CDR3 nucleotides are TGTGCCTGGATCCCCCCCGGGACAGGACCCTACGAGCAGTACTTC. Translating it yields CAWIPPGTGPYEQYF.

This clone was counted once. The V gene is TRBV11-2, the J gene TRBJ1-1, with 11 bases lining up with TRBD1. The ends lost 4 bases at V and 5 bases at J; junction bases unmatched: 9. Germline loops: CDR1 SGHAT, CDR2 FQNNGV. The CDR3 is 16 residues long. The CDR3 DNA reads TGTGCCAGCAGCTCCCGGCTAGGACAGGGGGCGACTGAAGCTTTCTTT. Its translation is CASSSRLGQGATEAFF.

The chain links TRBV5-4 to TRBJ2-7, with 11 bases fitting TRBD2. Germline V gene data show CDR1 as SGHNT and CDR2 as YYREEE (reference sequence). The CDR3 sequence is 16 residues long. V shed 4 bases and J 2 bases; nucleotides not matched to a gene: 8. CDR3 coding DNA: TGTGCCAGCAGCCCCAGACTAGCGGGGTATACCTACGAGCAGTACTTC. It encodes CASSPRLAGYTYEQYF.

The chain carries TRBV29-1 and TRBJ2-2; 10 nucleotides align to TRBD1. The CDR3 is made up of 12 amino acids. Trimming cost V 6 bases and J 8 bases; bases outside gene matches: 3. The V gene's germline CDR1 is SQVTM and CDR2 ANQGSEA. CDR3 DNA sequence: TGCAGCGTGACAGGGGGCGGTGGGGAGCTGTTTTTT. The encoded protein is CSVTGGGGELFF.

This clone was counted only a few times. The chain recombines TRBV27 with TRBJ1-2, with D perhaps matching TRBD1 (5 bases). Looked up from germline, CDR1 is MNHEY and CDR2 is SMNVEV (reference sequence). The CDR3 sequence is 13 residues long. Trimming cost V 5 bases and J 1 base, with 8 bases left between them. Written as DNA, the CDR3 is TGTGCCAGCAGTCGACAGCATAACTATGGCTACACCTTC. It encodes CASSRQHNYGYTF.